One sample yielded the 22 T cell receptor beta chains listed below, sequenced in a study of cytomegalovirus exposure and HLA in healthy donors. 60 Vbeta and 13 Jbeta primers were used in PCR. The table came from immunoSEQ multiplex PCR; TCRdb's copy has only in-frame clones and leaves some out. This table has around 90,000 clones, roughly nine tenths appearing once. What was sequenced was PBMCs. All receptors come from a man aged 30 to 39 in good health and CMV-seropositive.

The J gene is TRBJ2-3, the V gene TRBV19; 11 bases fit TRBD2. CDR1 and CDR2 from the germline V gene are LNHDA and SQIVND (reference sequence). Trimming at V came to 4 bases and at J to 2 bases, leaving 5 bases not matched to a gene. CDR3 size: 16 residues. The CDR3 nucleotides are TGTGCCAGTAGTAGACCGGGACTAGCGGCCACAGATACGCAGTATTTT. This codes for CASSRPGLAATDTQYF.

J is TRBJ1-2 and V is TRBV6-5, with D possibly matching TRBD1 (5 bases). V dropped 0 bases and J dropped 8 bases, with 16 bases sitting between them. This CDR3 region has 15 residues. In germline, CDR1 is MNHEY, CDR2 SVGAGI. The CDR3 protein is CASSYSGGKSPGYTF. CDR3 DNA sequence: TGTGCCAGCAGTTACTCGGGGGGAAAATCGCCAGGCTACACCTTC.

The genes are TRBV5-1 and TRBJ2-3, with TRBD2 identical over 11 bases. The germline V gene has CDR1 SGHRS and CDR2 YFSETQ. The V segment lost 2 bases and the J segment 3 bases; nucleotides outside the gene matches: 5. This CDR3 comprises 16 residues. The CDR3 sequence: CASSFAPSGRTDTQYF. Here the CDR3 DNA reads TGCGCCAGCAGCTTCGCTCCTAGCGGGAGGACAGATACGCAGTATTTT.

As concerns this clone: At one boundary the junction diverges from the germline segment, which might be a read error. The chain joins TRBV19 to TRBJ2-2; TRBD2 matches at 8 bases. The germline CDR1 and CDR2 sequences are LNHDA and SQIVND (reference sequence). The CDR3 runs 16 residues. The CDR3 DNA reads as TGTGCCAGTAGCATAGCGGGATTTGGGTATACCGGGGAGCTGTTTTTT. Translation gives CASSIAGFGYTGELFF.

This clone was found once. The conserved phenylalanine or tryptophan normally closing the CDR3 is absent here, so this likely arose from a read error. This sequence joins TRBV25-1 and TRBJ1-5; D is perhaps TRBD1 (6 bases). V dropped 3 bases and J dropped 2 bases, with 14 bases sitting between them. The germline V gene has CDR1 MGHDK and CDR2 SYGVNS. The CDR3 is made up of 16 amino acids. This chain's CDR3 is CASSDTGTLGNQPQHL. Here the CDR3 DNA reads TGTGCCAGCAGTGACACCGGGACACTGGGCAATCAGCCCCAGCATCTT.

The chain is built from TRBV27 and TRBJ1-5; D might be TRBD1 (5 bases). Germline V lookup: CDR1 MNHEY, CDR2 SMNVEV (reference sequence). V lost 6 bases and J lost 0, with 21 bases in between. The CDR3 has 18 amino acids. Here the CDR3 DNA reads TGTGCCAGCAGCTTCCCCGCGGGGCTGGGGTATAGCAATCAGCCCCAGCATTTT. This codes for CASSFPAGLGYSNQPQHF.

CDR3 sequence reads: CASTSLGSDTQYF. The DNA of the CDR3 is TGTGCCAGCACCTCACTAGGGTCAGATACGCAGTATTTT. J is TRBJ2-3 and V is TRBV9; D is perhaps TRBD2 (5 bases). The CDR3 spans 13 residues. CDR1 SGDLS and CDR2 YYNGEE come from the germline V gene. V was pared by 6 bases and J by 4 bases, with 12 bases between.

J is TRBJ1-3 and V is TRBV2; 8 bases map to TRBD1. The junction had 1 base not matched to a gene; V was cut back by 3 bases and J by 0 bases. The length of the CDR3 is 15 residues. Germline V gives CDR1 SNHLY, CDR2 FYNNEI. The CDR3 sequence: CASSDGQGSGNTIYF. In nucleotides, the CDR3 is TGTGCCAGCAGTGACGGACAGGGCTCTGGAAACACCATATATTTT.

V usage is TRBV5-1 and J usage is TRBJ2-3; D remains unclear. Trimming removed 0 bases from V and 2 bases from J, with 7 bases in between. The CDR3 extends over 14 amino acids. Germline V lookup: CDR1 SGHRS, CDR2 YFSETQ. CDR3 in amino acids: CASSLVAVTDTQYF. Written as DNA, the CDR3 is TGCGCCAGCAGCTTGGTGGCAGTCACAGATACGCAGTATTTT.

This clone came up once. The chain couples TRBV28 to TRBJ2-3; weak D call: TRBD2 (5 bases). Trimming stripped 2 bases from V and 4 bases from J, with 10 bases between. There are 14 residues in the CDR3. Germline loops: CDR1 MDHEN, CDR2 SYDVKM. CDR3 loop: CASSLRGSSDTQYF. In nucleotides, the CDR3 is TGTGCCAGCAGTTTACGGGGTTCGTCAGATACGCAGTATTTT.

This clone was detected once. The chain links TRBV10-1 to TRBJ1-5, with 12 nucleotides matching TRBD1. This CDR3 region has 18 residues. Germline CDR1 is WNHNN and CDR2 is SYGVQD (reference sequence). J lost 3 bases, V lost 7 bases, and 13 bases had no gene match. CDR3 sequence reads: CASNPGQGAPLVNQPQHF. Written as DNA, the CDR3 is TGCGCCAGCAACCCGGGACAGGGGGCTCCCTTGGTCAATCAGCCCCAGCATTTT.

Here the CDR3 reads CAARDFAGGTDTQYF. Here the CDR3 DNA reads TGTGCCGCGAGGGACTTCGCGGGCGGAACAGATACGCAGTATTTT. The chain combines TRBV6-1 with TRBJ2-3; D might be TRBD2 (6 bases). Per the germline V gene, CDR1 is MNHNS and CDR2 is SASEGT. CDR3 size: 15 residues. V lost 11 bases and J lost 3, with 21 bases in between.

Here the CDR3 reads CASRLPAGASTDTQYF. In nucleotides, the CDR3 is TGTGCCAGCAGATTACCCGCAGGGGCGAGCACAGATACGCAGTATTTT. The rearrangement joins TRBV7-9 to TRBJ2-3; tentative D call: TRBD1 (6 bases). The V end lost 6 bases, the J end lost 0 bases, and 16 bases lay between the germline ends. The germline gives CDR1 SEHNR, CDR2 FQNEAQ (reference sequence). CDR3 length: 16 amino acids.

CDR3: CAGGRRTVGNEQYF. As DNA, the CDR3 is TGTGCCGGCGGACGGCGGACAGTTGGGAACGAGCAGTACTTC. V is TRBV28 and J is TRBJ2-7; weak D call: TRBD1 (6 bases). CDR1 is MDHEN and CDR2 is SYDVKM in the germline V gene. CDR3 length: 14 amino acids. V lost 11 bases, J lost 5 bases, and 22 bases lay in between.

This rearrangement joins TRBV19 to TRBJ2-7; 9 bases fit TRBD1. The CDR3 runs 14 residues. CDR1 is LNHDA, CDR2 SQIVND, per germline (reference sequence). V dropped 7 bases and J dropped 5; count of bases not matched to a gene: 9. CDR3 protein: CASTPGTGLDEQYF. The CDR3 nucleotides read TGTGCCAGTACACCTGGGACAGGGCTCGACGAGCAGTACTTC. Variable domain in full (rest from reference TRBV19 and TRBJ2-7): DGGITQSPKYLFRKEGQNVTLSCEQNLNHDAMYWYRQDPGQGLRLIYYSQIVNDFQKGDIAEGYSVSREKKESFPLTVTSAQKNPTAFYLCASTPGTGLDEQYFGPGTRLTVT.

V and J are TRBV6-5 and TRBJ1-2; D call uncertain. The CDR3 contains 14 residues. Germline CDR1 is MNHEY and CDR2 is SVGAGI. V dropped 0 bases and J dropped 2 bases, with 7 bases sitting between them. CDR3 coding DNA: TGTGCCAGCAGTTACTCGGCACAGAACTATGGCTACACCTTC. Protein: CASSYSAQNYGYTF.

This chain joins TRBV18 and TRBJ2-2, with 7 bases aligning to TRBD1. The V gene's germline CDR1 is KGHSH and CDR2 LQKENI. The CDR3 covers 16 residues. Trimming cost V 2 bases and J 1 base; bases outside gene matches: 4. The DNA of the CDR3 is TGTGCCAGCTCACCATCGACAGGGAGGAACACCGGGGAGCTGTTTTTT. Translated: CASSPSTGRNTGELFF.

The J gene is TRBJ1-3, the V gene TRBV7-2, with 7 nucleotides matching TRBD1. The CDR3 extends over 15 amino acids. CDR1 SGHTA and CDR2 FQGNSA come from the germline V gene. Trimming removed 0 bases from V and 4 bases from J; junction bases left unmatched: 3. The CDR3: CASSLAQGVGNTIYF. CDR3 DNA: TGTGCCAGCAGCTTAGCCCAGGGGGTAGGAAACACCATATATTTT.

In this sample, this clone turned up a few times. This sequence joins TRBV28 and TRBJ1-1; 7 nucleotides match TRBD1. Trimming cost V 9 bases and J 7 bases; bases outside gene matches: 8. This CDR3 comprises 12 residues. Germline V gene data show CDR1 as MDHEN and CDR2 as SYDVKM. The CDR3 DNA sequence: TGTGCCAGTAAATCCGGGACAGTTGAAGCTTTCTTT. It codes for CASKSGTVEAFF.

A few counts support this clone. This rearrangement joins TRBV15 to TRBJ2-7; 12 bases line up with TRBD2. The germline CDR1 and CDR2 sequences are LNHNV and YYDKDF (reference sequence). There are 17 residues in the CDR3. Losses at the gene ends were 0 bases for V and 4 bases for J; bases not matched to a gene: 7. The CDR3 DNA reads TGTGCCACCAGCAGAGATCGGCTAGCGGGAGGGCTTTACGAGCAGTACTTC. This encodes CATSRDRLAGGLYEQYF.

The V gene is TRBV29-1, the J gene TRBJ1-1; 7 nucleotides line up with TRBD1. In germline, CDR1 is SQVTM, CDR2 ANQGSEA. The CDR3 covers 14 residues. J lost 2 bases, V lost 7 bases, and 10 bases had no gene match. The CDR3 loop reads CSARRQGTNTEAFF. CDR3 sequence (DNA): TGCAGCGCCAGACGACAGGGAACTAACACTGAAGCTTTCTTT.

The V gene is TRBV5-1, the J gene TRBJ1-1; a possible D gene is TRBD1 (6 bases). The CDR3 spans 13 residues. Germline lookup yields CDR1 SGHRS and CDR2 YFSETQ. V gave up 2 bases and J gave up 7 bases, with 12 bases separating them. The CDR3 loop is CASSLGGESEAFF. The CDR3 DNA reads as TGCGCCAGCAGCTTAGGGGGTGAGAGTGAAGCTTTCTTT.